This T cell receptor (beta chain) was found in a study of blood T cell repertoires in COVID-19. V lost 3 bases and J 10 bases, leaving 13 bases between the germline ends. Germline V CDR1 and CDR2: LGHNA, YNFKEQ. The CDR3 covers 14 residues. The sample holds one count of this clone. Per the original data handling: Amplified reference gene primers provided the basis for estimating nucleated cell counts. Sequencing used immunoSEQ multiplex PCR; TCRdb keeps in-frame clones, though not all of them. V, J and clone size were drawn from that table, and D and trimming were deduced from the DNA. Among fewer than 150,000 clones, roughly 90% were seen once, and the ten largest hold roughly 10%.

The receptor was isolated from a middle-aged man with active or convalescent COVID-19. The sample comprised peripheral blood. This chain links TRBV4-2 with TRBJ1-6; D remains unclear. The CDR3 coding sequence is TGTGCCAGCAGCCAGGGGAGGCGGGAATCACCCCTCCACTTT. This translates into CASSQGRRESPLHF.